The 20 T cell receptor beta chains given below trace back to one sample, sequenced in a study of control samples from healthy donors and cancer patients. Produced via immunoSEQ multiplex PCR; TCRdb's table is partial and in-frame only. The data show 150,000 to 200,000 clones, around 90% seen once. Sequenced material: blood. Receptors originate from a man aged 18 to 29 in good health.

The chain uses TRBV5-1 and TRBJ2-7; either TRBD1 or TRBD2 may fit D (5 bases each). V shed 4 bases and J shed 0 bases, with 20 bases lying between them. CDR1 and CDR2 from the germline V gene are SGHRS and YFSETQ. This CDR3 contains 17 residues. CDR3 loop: CASSAGLGRAFSYEQYF. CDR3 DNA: TGCGCCAGCAGCGCTGGACTGGGACGGGCATTCTCCTACGAGCAGTACTTC.

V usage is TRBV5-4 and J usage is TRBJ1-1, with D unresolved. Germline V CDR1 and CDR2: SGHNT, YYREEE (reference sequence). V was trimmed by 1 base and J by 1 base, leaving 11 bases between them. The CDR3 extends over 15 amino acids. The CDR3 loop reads CASSLTTDQNTEAFF. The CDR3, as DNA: TGTGCCAGCAGCTTGACTACAGACCAGAACACTGAAGCTTTCTTT.

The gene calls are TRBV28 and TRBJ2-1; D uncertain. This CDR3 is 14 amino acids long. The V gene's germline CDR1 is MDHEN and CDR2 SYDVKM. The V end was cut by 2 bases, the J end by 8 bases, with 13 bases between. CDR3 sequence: CASSLQRNPDEQFF. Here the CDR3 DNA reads TGTGCCAGCAGTTTACAGCGTAACCCAGATGAGCAGTTCTTC.

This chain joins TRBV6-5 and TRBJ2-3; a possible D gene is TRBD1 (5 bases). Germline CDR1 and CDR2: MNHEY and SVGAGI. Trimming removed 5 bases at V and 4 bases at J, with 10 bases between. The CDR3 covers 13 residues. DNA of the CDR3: TGTGCCAGCAGTCGGGCAGGGTCAGATACGCAGTATTTT. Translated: CASSRAGSDTQYF.

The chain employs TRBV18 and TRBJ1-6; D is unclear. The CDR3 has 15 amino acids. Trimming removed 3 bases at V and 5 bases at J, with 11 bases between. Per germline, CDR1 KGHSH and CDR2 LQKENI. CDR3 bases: TGTGCCAGCTCACCTACGACGGGTAATAATTCACCCCTCCACTTT. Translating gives CASSPTTGNNSPLHF.

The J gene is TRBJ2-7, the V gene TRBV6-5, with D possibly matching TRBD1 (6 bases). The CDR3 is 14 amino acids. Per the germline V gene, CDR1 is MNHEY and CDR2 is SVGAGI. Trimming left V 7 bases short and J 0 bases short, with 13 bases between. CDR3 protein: CASNLQGSSYEQYF. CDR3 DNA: TGTGCCAGCAACCTACAGGGTTCCTCCTACGAGCAGTACTTC.

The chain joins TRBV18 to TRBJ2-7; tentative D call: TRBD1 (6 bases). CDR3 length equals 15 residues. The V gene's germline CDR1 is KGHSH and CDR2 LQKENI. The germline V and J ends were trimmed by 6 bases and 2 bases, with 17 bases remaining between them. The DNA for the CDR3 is TGTGCCAGCTCGGCCGCCTCGGGACACCCCTACGAGCAGTACTTC. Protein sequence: CASSAASGHPYEQYF. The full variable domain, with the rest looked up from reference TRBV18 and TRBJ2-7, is NAGVMQNPRHLVRRRGQEARLRCSPMKGHSHVYWYRQLPEEGLKFMVYLQKENIIDESGMPKERFSAEFPKEGPSILRIQQVVRGDSAAYFCASSAASGHPYEQYFGPGTRLTVT.

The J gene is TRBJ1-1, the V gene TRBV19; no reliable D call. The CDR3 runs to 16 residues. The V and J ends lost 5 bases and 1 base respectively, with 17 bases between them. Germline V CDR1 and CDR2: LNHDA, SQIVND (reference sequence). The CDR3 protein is CASSPRVGVGNTEAFF. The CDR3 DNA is TGTGCCAGTAGTCCCCGGGTCGGGGTAGGGAACACTGAAGCTTTCTTT.

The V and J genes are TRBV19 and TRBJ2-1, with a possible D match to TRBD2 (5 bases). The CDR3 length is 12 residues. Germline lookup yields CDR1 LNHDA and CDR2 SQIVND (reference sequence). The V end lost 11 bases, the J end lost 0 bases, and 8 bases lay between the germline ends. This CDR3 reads CAVGVSYNEQFF. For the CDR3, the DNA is TGTGCCGTCGGGGTCTCCTACAATGAGCAGTTCTTC.

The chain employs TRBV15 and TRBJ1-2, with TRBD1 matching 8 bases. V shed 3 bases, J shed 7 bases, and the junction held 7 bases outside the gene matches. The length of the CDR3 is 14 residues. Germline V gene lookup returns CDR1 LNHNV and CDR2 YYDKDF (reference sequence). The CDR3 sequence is CATSRQDREVGYTF. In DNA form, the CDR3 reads TGTGCCACCAGCAGGCAGGACAGGGAGGTTGGCTACACCTTC.

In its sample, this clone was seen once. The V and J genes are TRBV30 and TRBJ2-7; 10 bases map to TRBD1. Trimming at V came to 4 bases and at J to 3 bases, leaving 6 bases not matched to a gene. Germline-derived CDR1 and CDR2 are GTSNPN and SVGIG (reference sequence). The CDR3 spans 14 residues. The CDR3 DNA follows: TGTGCCTGGAATTCCGGGACAGGGGACTACGAGCAGTACTTC. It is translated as CAWNSGTGDYEQYF.

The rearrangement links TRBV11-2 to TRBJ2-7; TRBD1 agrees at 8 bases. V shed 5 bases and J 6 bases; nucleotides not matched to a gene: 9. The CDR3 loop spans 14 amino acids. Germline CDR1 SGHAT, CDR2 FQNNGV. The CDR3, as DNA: TGTGCCAGCAGCACTCCCAGGGGGCGCGGCGAGCAGTACTTC. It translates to CASSTPRGRGEQYF. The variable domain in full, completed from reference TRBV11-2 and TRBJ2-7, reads EAGVAQSPRYKIIEKRQSVAFWCNPISGHATLYWYQQILGQGPKLLIQFQNNGVVDDSQLPKDRFSAERLKGVDSTLKIQPAKLEDSAVYLCASSTPRGRGEQYFGPGTRLTVT.

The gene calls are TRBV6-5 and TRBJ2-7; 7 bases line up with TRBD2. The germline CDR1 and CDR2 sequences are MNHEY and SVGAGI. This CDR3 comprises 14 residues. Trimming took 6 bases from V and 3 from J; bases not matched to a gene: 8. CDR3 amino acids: CASSPGTKHYEQYF. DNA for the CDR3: TGTGCCAGCAGCCCCGGGACTAAGCACTACGAGCAGTACTTC.

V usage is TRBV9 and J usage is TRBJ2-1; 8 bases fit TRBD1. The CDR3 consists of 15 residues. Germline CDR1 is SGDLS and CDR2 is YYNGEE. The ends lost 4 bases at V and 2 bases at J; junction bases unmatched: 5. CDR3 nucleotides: TGTGCCAGCAGCTTCGACAGGGGTCCCTACAATGAGCAGTTCTTC. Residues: CASSFDRGPYNEQFF.

CDR3 protein: CASSQPNEKLFF. The CDR3 coding sequence is TGTGCCAGCAGCCAACCTAATGAAAAACTGTTTTTT. The V gene is TRBV7-9, the J gene TRBJ1-4; D not resolved. V was shortened by 5 bases and J by 3 bases, with 4 bases between the two germline ends. The CDR3 is 12 residues long. The germline gives CDR1 SEHNR, CDR2 FQNEAQ (reference sequence).

This chain's CDR3 is CASITGGDLNEQFF. DNA for the CDR3: TGTGCCAGCATCACAGGGGGCGATCTCAATGAGCAGTTCTTC. J is TRBJ2-1 and V is TRBV28, with 9 bases matching TRBD1. With V trimmed by 7 bases and J by 6 bases, 7 bases remained unmatched. Germline CDR1 is MDHEN and CDR2 is SYDVKM. The CDR3 covers 14 residues.

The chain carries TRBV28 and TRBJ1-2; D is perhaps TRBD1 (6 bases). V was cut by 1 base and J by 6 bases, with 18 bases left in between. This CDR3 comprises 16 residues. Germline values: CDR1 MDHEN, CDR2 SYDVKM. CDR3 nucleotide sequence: TGTGCCAGCAGTTTATTGGGGGAGGGCAGGGGTCATGGCTACACCTTC. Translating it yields CASSLLGEGRGHGYTF.

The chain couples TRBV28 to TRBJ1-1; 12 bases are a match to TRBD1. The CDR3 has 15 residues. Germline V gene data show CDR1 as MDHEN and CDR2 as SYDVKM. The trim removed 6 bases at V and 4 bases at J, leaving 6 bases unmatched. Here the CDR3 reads CASRGQGAWATEAFF. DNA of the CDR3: TGTGCCAGCAGGGGACAGGGGGCGTGGGCCACTGAAGCTTTCTTT.

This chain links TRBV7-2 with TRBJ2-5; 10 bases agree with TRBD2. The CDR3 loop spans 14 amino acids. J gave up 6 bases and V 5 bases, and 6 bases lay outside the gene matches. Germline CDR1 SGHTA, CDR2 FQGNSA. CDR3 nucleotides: TGTGCCAGCAGCAGGAGCGGGGGGGCAAAGACCCAGTACTTC. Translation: CASSRSGGAKTQYF.

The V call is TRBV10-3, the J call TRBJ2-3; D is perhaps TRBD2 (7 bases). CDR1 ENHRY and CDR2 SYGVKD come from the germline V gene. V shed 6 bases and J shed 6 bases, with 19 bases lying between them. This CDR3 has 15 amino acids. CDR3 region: CAISSAGAPGDTQYF. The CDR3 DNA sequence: TGTGCCATCAGCAGCGCGGGGGCGCCTGGGGATACGCAGTATTTT.